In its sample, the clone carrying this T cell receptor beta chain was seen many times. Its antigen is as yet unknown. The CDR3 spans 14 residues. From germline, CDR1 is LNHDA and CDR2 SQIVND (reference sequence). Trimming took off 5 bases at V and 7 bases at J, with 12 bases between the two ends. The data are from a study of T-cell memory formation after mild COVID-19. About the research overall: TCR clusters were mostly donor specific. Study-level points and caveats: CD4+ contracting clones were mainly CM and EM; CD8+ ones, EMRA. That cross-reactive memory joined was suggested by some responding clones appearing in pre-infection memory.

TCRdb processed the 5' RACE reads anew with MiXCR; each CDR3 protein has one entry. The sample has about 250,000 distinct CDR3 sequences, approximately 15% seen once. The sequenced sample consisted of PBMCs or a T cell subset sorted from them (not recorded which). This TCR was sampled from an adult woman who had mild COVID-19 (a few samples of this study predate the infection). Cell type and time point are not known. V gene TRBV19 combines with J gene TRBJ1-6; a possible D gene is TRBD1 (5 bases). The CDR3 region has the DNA TGTGCCAGTAGTGCCGACAGCGGAAATTCACCCCTCCACTTT. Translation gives CASSADSGNSPLHF.